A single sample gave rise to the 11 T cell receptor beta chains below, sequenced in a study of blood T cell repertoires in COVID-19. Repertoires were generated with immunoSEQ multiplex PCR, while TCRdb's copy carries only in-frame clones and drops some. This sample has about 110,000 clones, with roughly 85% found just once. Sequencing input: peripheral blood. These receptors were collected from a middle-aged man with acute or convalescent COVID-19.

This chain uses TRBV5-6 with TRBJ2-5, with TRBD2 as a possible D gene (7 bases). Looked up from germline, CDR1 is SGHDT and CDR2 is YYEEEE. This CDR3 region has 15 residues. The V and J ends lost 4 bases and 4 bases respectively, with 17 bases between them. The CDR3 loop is CASSTKRRGLETQYF. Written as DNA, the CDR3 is TGTGCCAGCAGCACAAAAAGGCGGGGGCTAGAGACCCAGTACTTC. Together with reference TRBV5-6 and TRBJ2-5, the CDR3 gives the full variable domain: DAGVTQSPTHLIKTRGQQVTLRCSPKSGHDTVSWYQQALGQGPQFIFQYYEEEERQRGNFPDRFSGHQFPNYSSELNVNALLLGDSALYLCASSTKRRGLETQYFGPGTRLLVL.

The CDR3 spells CASRRDISGETQYF. DNA for the CDR3: TGTGCCAGCAGGAGGGACATTTCAGGAGAGACCCAGTACTTC. This sequence joins TRBV2 and TRBJ2-5, with D tentatively TRBD1 (6 bases). CDR1 and CDR2 from the germline V gene are SNHLY and FYNNEI. V lost 6 bases and J lost 4, with 15 bases in between. The CDR3 sequence is 14 residues long.

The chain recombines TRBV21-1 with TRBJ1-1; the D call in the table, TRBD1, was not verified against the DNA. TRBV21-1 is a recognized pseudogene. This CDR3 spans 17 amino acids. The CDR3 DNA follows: TGTGCCAGCAGCCCAAAGGTGTTGGGGGCGCCGAACACTGAAGCTTTCTTT. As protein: CASSPKVLGAPNTEAFF.

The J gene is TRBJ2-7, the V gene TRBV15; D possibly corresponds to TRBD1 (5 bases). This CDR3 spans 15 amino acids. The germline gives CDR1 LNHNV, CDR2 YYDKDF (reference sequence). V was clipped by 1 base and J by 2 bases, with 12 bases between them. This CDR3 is CATSRVVAGTYEQYF. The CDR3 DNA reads TGTGCCACCAGCAGAGTGGTGGCAGGGACCTACGAGCAGTACTTC.

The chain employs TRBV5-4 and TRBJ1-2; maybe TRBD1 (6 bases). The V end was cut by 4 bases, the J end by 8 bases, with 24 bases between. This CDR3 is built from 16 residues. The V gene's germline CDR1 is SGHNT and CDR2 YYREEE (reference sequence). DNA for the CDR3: TGTGCCAGCAGCGAGGGGGGGCTTCAAACGAGCGGCGGCTACACCTTC. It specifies CASSEGGLQTSGGYTF.

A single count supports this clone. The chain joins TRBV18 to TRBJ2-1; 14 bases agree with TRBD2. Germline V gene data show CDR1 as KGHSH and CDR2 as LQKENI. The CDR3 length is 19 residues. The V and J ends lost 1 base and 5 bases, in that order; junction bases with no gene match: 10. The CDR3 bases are TGTGCCAGCTCACCACTTAGGACTAGCGGGGGGCGCGGCCACAATGAGCAGTTCTTC. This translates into CASSPLRTSGGRGHNEQFF.

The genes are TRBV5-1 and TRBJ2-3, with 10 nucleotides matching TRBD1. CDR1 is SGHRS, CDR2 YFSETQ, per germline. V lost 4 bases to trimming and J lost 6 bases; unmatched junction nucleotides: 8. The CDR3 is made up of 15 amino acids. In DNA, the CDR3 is TGCGCCAGCAGCCAGGGACAGGGGAAGCCGGATACGCAGTATTTT. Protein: CASSQGQGKPDTQYF.

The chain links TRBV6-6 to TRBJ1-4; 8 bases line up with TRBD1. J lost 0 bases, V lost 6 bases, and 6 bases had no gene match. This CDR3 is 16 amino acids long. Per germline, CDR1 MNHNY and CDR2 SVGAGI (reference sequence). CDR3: CASSYRGSATNEKLFF. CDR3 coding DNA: TGTGCCAGCAGCTACAGGGGGAGTGCAACTAATGAAAAACTGTTTTTT.

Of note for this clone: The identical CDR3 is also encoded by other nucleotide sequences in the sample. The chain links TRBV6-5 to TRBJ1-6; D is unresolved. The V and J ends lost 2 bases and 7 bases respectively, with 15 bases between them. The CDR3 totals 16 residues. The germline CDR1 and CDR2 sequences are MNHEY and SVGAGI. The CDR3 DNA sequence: TGTGCCAGCAGTTACAGCAGGCGGGCGCTAAATTCACCCCTCCACTTT. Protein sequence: CASSYSRRALNSPLHF.

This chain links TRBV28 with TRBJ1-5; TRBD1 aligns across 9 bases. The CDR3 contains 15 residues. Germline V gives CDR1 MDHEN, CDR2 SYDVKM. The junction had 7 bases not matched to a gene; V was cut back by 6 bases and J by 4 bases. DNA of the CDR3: TGTGCCAGCAGCGTAGGCGGGACAGGGAATCAGCCCCAGCATTTT. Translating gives CASSVGGTGNQPQHF.

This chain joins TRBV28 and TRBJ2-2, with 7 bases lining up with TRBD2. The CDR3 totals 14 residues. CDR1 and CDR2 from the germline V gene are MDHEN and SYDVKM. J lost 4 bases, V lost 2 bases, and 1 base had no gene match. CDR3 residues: CASSLPGGTGELFF. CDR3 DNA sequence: TGTGCCAGCAGTTTACCGGGAGGCACCGGGGAGCTGTTTTTT.